The 2 T cell receptor beta chains below come from one sample, sequenced in a study of cytomegalovirus exposure and HLA in healthy donors. PCR employed 60 Vbeta and 13 Jbeta primers. TCRdb's table, derived via immunoSEQ multiplex PCR, lists solely in-frame clones and lacks some. In total, the table holds about 200,000 clones. The sequenced material came from PBMCs. The receptors were sampled from a girl aged 2 to 9 in good health and CMV-seropositive.

The chain recombines TRBV9 with TRBJ2-5; 7 nucleotides match TRBD1. Germline V lookup: CDR1 SGDLS, CDR2 YYNGEE. J was trimmed by 3 bases and V by 4 bases; bases with no gene match: 3. The CDR3 spans 13 residues. Written as DNA, the CDR3 is TGTGCCAGCAGCCCAGGGGGAGAAGAGACCCAGTACTTC. This encodes CASSPGGEETQYF.

The genes are TRBV6-5 and TRBJ1-2; D call uncertain. This CDR3 has 15 residues. Trimming took off 0 bases at V and 6 bases at J, with 14 bases between the two ends. Germline V gene data show CDR1 as MNHEY and CDR2 as SVGAGI. The DNA of the CDR3 is TGTGCCAGCAGTTACTCGGGGAGGGAAGGAGATGGCTACACCTTC. Protein: CASSYSGREGDGYTF.